Detailed here is one T cell receptor (beta chain). Its target is unknown. The PCR made use of 60 Vbeta and 13 Jbeta primers. TCRdb's copy holds only in-frame clones and misses some; the assay was immunoSEQ multiplex PCR. The table includes about 170,000 clones, under 85% detected once. The sample comes from a study of cytomegalovirus exposure and HLA in healthy donors. The overall study: An analysis done earlier identified 117 million unique TCR beta sequences from about 179 million T cells. General study findings and limits: Later work found most CMV-associated TCR beta chains apparently HLA-restricted.

CDR1 and CDR2 from the germline V gene are SGHKS and YYEKEE (reference sequence). CDR3 length: 13 residues. V shed 1 base, J shed 15 bases, and the junction held 9 bases outside the gene matches. Material for sequencing was PBMCs. This TCR was sampled from a female donor in good health and CMV-seronegative. The chain carries TRBV5-5 and TRBJ1-3, with 8 bases identical to TRBD1. The CDR3 region is CASSLPDRGGEYF. CDR3 in DNA: TGTGCCAGCAGCTTGCCAGACAGGGGAGGGGAATATTTT.